This T cell receptor beta chain was identified in a study of T-cell reconstitution after alpha-beta-depleted transplantation in children (dated by TCRdb to the mid-2010s). At the level of the whole study: The study quantitatively tracked T-cell immune reconstitution after TCRalphabeta/CD19-depleted allogeneic hematopoietic cell transplantation in children using TCR repertoire profiling. Here is what the overall study found, with its caveats: The apparently early recovery of alphabetaT-cell counts about two months after transplant reportedly depended on only several hundred rapidly expanded clones that came from non-depleted graft cells. In some patients, the high TCRbeta diversity seen at day 60 was put down to recipient T cells and intrathymic progenitors that had survived conditioning. The frequencies of hyperexpanded clones fell over the following months, and after one year, T-cell counts and TCRbeta diversity were mostly attributed to newly produced T cells.

Comments on this clonotype: The clone's antigen remains unknown. No per-base quality is available; no much larger clone lies one base away.

The sample's treatment or condition label, decoded: allogeneic hematopoietic cell transplantation with graft depleted of TCRalphabeta T cells and CD19 B cells. The children who served as transplant recipients had been given grafts of TCRalphabeta/CD19-depleted allogeneic hematopoietic cells. The library came from PCR. The sequencer was an Illumina HiSeq 2500. To normalize quantification of the TCRbeta repertoire, the TCR libraries were built with molecular barcoding that relied on unique molecular identifiers. TCRdb reanalyzed the raw reads on its own, using fastp at Q25 for trimming and MiXCR for clone calling, and kept in-frame beta chains. Rows with a matching CDR3 protein are joined into one entry that keeps the most common DNA and genes. The sample contains about 310,000 distinct CDR3 sequences, about a quarter of them found a single time. In total, the top ten clones hold approximately 10% of the sample.

Looking up the germline V gene yields CDR1 SGHDT and CDR2 YYEEEE. The CDR3, cysteine through phenylalanine, is 18 amino acids long. Only the CDR3 portion is preserved as DNA: 54 bases, with reading frame beginning at the first base. The junction shows trimming of 1 base on V and 0 bases on J, plus 14 bases between the germline ends. Here the sequenced sample was PBMCs, mostly from graft donor cells, taken 180 days after TCRalphabeta/CD19-depleted stem cell transplant. The sequence was obtained from a male patient aged 5 to 17 who had a stem cell transplant for acute lymphoblastic leukemia, so the T cells may come from the graft donor. Here the chain combines TRBV5-6 and TRBJ2-6; the D gene is perhaps TRBD1, from 7 matching bases. In nucleotides, the sequence is TGTGCCAGCAGCTTGCCGGCAGGGGGAGGCTCTGGGGCCAACGTCCTGACTTTC. This sequence encodes CASSLPAGGGSGANVLTF.